One sample yielded the 19 T cell receptor beta chains listed below, sequenced in a study of blood T cell repertoires in COVID-19. Clones were read by immunoSEQ multiplex PCR, and TCRdb kept only the in-frame ones, dropping some. The table has about 74,000 clones, under 85% seen once. Sequenced sample: peripheral blood. The receptors derive from a man in his 70s with acute or convalescent COVID-19.

The chain couples TRBV5-1 to TRBJ1-4; D not resolved. There are 15 residues in the CDR3. CDR1 SGHRS and CDR2 YFSETQ come from the germline V gene. V lost 0 bases and J 8 bases, leaving 14 bases between the germline ends. The CDR3 DNA sequence: TGCGCCAGCAGCTTGGGGATAGAGGGCGGCGAAAAACTGTTTTTT. It specifies CASSLGIEGGEKLFF.

V and J are TRBV5-8 and TRBJ2-3; 7 positions agree with TRBD1. Looked up from germline, CDR1 is SGHTS and CDR2 is YDEGEE. V gave up 2 bases and J gave up 2 bases; unmatched junction bases: 2. This CDR3 comprises 14 residues. For the CDR3, the DNA is TGTGCCAGCAGCTTCGGGACAGTCACAGATACGCAGTATTTT. Protein: CASSFGTVTDTQYF.

CDR3 sequence reads: CASSFRDSLSLATNEKLFF. The CDR3 DNA reads as TGTGCCAGCAGCTTCAGGGACAGCCTTTCCCTTGCAACTAATGAAAAACTGTTTTTT. V usage is TRBV7-2 and J usage is TRBJ1-4, with 7 bases identical to TRBD1. Trimming cost V 3 bases and J 0 bases; bases outside gene matches: 13. CDR1 and CDR2 from the germline V gene are SGHTA and FQGNSA. The CDR3 is made up of 19 amino acids.

The chain employs TRBV28 and TRBJ1-5; D is uncertain. This CDR3 region has 15 residues. The V gene lost 4 bases and the J gene lost 0 bases, with 10 bases spanning the gap. Germline lookup yields CDR1 MDHEN and CDR2 SYDVKM. The CDR3 bases are TGTGCCAGCAGTTCTACCCGAAATAGCAATCAGCCCCAGCATTTT. Translating it yields CASSSTRNSNQPQHF.

The chain recombines TRBV7-2 with TRBJ2-5; D not certain. The germline V gene has CDR1 SGHTA and CDR2 FQGNSA. CDR3 size: 13 residues. V was clipped by 5 bases and J by 5 bases, with 12 bases between them. The CDR3 loop is CASSRTKSETQYF. The CDR3 DNA follows: TGTGCCAGCAGCCGAACAAAGTCGGAGACCCAGTACTTC.

V usage is TRBV6-5 and J usage is TRBJ2-3, with TRBD2 matching over 8 bases. CDR1 MNHEY and CDR2 SVGAGI come from the germline V gene. This CDR3 comprises 15 residues. Trimming removed 6 bases from V and 3 bases from J; junction bases left unmatched: 8. The CDR3 spells CASRDSGIQTDTQYF. CDR3 bases: TGTGCCAGCAGGGATAGCGGGATTCAAACAGATACGCAGTATTTT.

This clone came up many times. J is TRBJ2-7 and V is TRBV19; D remains ambiguous. The CDR3 runs 12 residues. CDR1 LNHDA and CDR2 SQIVND come from the germline V gene (reference sequence). The V end lost 5 bases, the J end lost 4 bases, and 9 bases lay between the germline ends. This CDR3 is CASSLPGYEQYF. The CDR3 bases are TGTGCCAGTAGTCTACCAGGTTACGAGCAGTACTTC.

The chain has TRBV28 and TRBJ2-7; 14 positions agree with TRBD2. The CDR3 length is 16 residues. CDR1 MDHEN and CDR2 SYDVKM come from the germline V gene. V lost 5 bases and J lost 4; bases outside the gene matches: 7. CDR3 residues: CASSRGLAGVLYEQYF. The CDR3 region has the DNA TGTGCCAGCAGTCGGGGACTAGCGGGAGTTTTGTACGAGCAGTACTTC.

This clone came up once. This chain links TRBV5-1 with TRBJ2-1; no reliable D call. There are 15 residues in the CDR3. Germline V gene lookup returns CDR1 SGHRS and CDR2 YFSETQ. Between the trimmed V and J ends, which lost 4 bases and 1 base, there was a span of 12 bases. CDR3 nucleotide sequence: TGCGCCAGCAGCCCCCTTAGTCTTTCCTACAATGAGCAGTTCTTC. Its protein is CASSPLSLSYNEQFF.

The chain employs TRBV3-1 (or the pseudogene TRBV3-2) and TRBJ2-5; 11 nucleotides match TRBD2. Germline V gene sequence: CDR1 LGHDT, CDR2 YNNKEL (reference sequence). Trimming at V came to 0 bases and at J to 1 base, leaving 7 bases not matched to a gene. The CDR3 consists of 18 residues. CDR3 nucleotide sequence: TGTGCCAGCAGCCAAGATCTTTCCGGACTAGCGGGCCAAGAGACCCAGTACTTC. This sequence encodes CASSQDLSGLAGQETQYF.

This clone has just a few counts. The genes are TRBV6-1 and TRBJ2-1; 12 positions match TRBD2. The CDR3 has 17 amino acids. The junction had 8 bases not matched to a gene; V was cut back by 1 base and J by 7 bases. Looked up from germline, CDR1 is MNHNS and CDR2 is SASEGT. The CDR3 region is CASSEEWASGRVNEQFF. In DNA, the CDR3 is TGTGCCAGCAGTGAAGAGTGGGCTAGCGGGAGGGTGAATGAGCAGTTCTTC.

This clone has only a few counts. The rearrangement uses TRBV28 and TRBJ1-4; TRBD1 matches 7 bases. This CDR3 has 17 residues. CDR1 and CDR2 (germline): MDHEN, SYDVKM. The junction had 17 bases not matched to a gene; V was cut back by 5 bases and J by 8 bases. The CDR3 coding sequence is TGTGCCAGCAGTACCTTACCCCCAGGGGGGCTCGGCGAAAAACTGTTTTTT. It yields the protein CASSTLPPGGLGEKLFF.

The J gene is TRBJ2-2, the V gene TRBV24-1; 8 positions match TRBD2. Trimming at V came to 2 bases and at J to 0 bases, leaving 4 bases not matched to a gene. This CDR3 is 17 amino acids long. CDR1 and CDR2 from the germline V gene are KGHDR and SFDVKD. In DNA form, the CDR3 reads TGTGCCACCAGTGATTCCGGAGCGGGGGCGAACACCGGGGAGCTGTTTTTT. Its protein product is CATSDSGAGANTGELFF.

The chain uses TRBV28 and TRBJ2-7; 7 nucleotides agree with TRBD1. The CDR3 covers 14 residues. The ends lost 8 bases at V and 3 bases at J; junction bases unmatched: 10. CDR1 and CDR2 from the germline V gene are MDHEN and SYDVKM. DNA of the CDR3: TGTGCCAGCCACACCGGGACAGCCTTCTACGAGCAGTACTTC. Translated: CASHTGTAFYEQYF. The full variable domain, completed using reference TRBV28 and TRBJ2-7, is DVKVTQSSRYLVKRTGEKVFLECVQDMDHENMFWYRQDPGLGLRLIYFSYDVKMKEKGDIPEGYSVSREKKERFSLILESASTNQTSMYLCASHTGTAFYEQYFGPGTRLTVT.

Only a few counts were recorded for this clone. V and J are TRBV28 and TRBJ1-5, with 7 bases aligning to TRBD1. Unmatched junction bases numbered 3, after V lost 4 bases and J lost 0 bases. The CDR3 extends over 15 amino acids. Germline V CDR1 and CDR2: MDHEN, SYDVKM. The CDR3 region is CASSWGTVSNQPQHF. In DNA, the CDR3 is TGTGCCAGCAGTTGGGGGACAGTTAGCAATCAGCCCCAGCATTTT. Using reference TRBV28 and TRBJ1-5 for the parts outside the CDR3, the full variable domain is DVKVTQSSRYLVKRTGEKVFLECVQDMDHENMFWYRQDPGLGLRLIYFSYDVKMKEKGDIPEGYSVSREKKERFSLILESASTNQTSMYLCASSWGTVSNQPQHFGDGTRLSIL.

The rearrangement uses TRBV13 and TRBJ1-3; 8 positions agree with TRBD1. Trimming removed 5 bases from V and 0 bases from J; junction bases left unmatched: 6. CDR1 is PRHDT, CDR2 FYEKMQ, per germline (reference sequence). The CDR3 covers 16 residues. CDR3 loop: CASSLRDRLSGNTIYF. DNA of the CDR3: TGTGCCAGCAGCCTCCGGGACAGGCTCTCTGGAAACACCATATATTTT.

The J gene is TRBJ2-7, the V gene TRBV21-1; TRBD1, the D gene given by the table, was not confirmed from the DNA. TRBV21-1 is listed as a pseudogene. The CDR3 runs to 17 residues. CDR3 region: CASSKALQQGSSYEQYF. CDR3 coding DNA: TGTGCCAGCAGCAAAGCGCTTCAGCAGGGGTCCTCCTACGAGCAGTACTTC.

The gene calls are TRBV18 and TRBJ1-2; TRBD1 might be the D (6 bases). The CDR3 has 14 amino acids. Germline CDR1 KGHSH, CDR2 LQKENI. Trimming took off 6 bases at V and 6 bases at J, with 17 bases between the two ends. CDR3 protein: CASSLLTGNHGYTF. CDR3 DNA sequence: TGTGCCAGCTCGCTCCTGACAGGAAATCATGGCTACACCTTC. Using reference TRBV18 and TRBJ1-2 for the parts outside the CDR3, the full variable domain is NAGVMQNPRHLVRRRGQEARLRCSPMKGHSHVYWYRQLPEEGLKFMVYLQKENIIDESGMPKERFSAEFPKEGPSILRIQQVVRGDSAAYFCASSLLTGNHGYTFGSGTRLTVV.

This chain uses TRBV7-3 with TRBJ2-2, with D maybe TRBD2 (6 bases). Per the germline V gene, CDR1 is SGHTA and CDR2 is FQGTGA. V lost 5 bases and J 1 base, leaving 14 bases between the germline ends. CDR3 size: 16 residues. The CDR3 reads CASSGPGLGNTGELFF. Here the CDR3 DNA reads TGTGCCAGCAGCGGGCCGGGACTCGGGAACACCGGGGAGCTGTTTTTT.